These 24 T cell receptor beta chains share one sample of origin, sequenced in a study of neurological immune-mediated disorders. In TCRdb, the 5' RACE reads were re-called with MiXCR into one record per CDR3 protein. The table has roughly 75,000 distinct CDR3 sequences, around 2.6% seen once. Sequencing was done on a sample of PBMCs. These TCRs come from a woman aged 25 to 45 with multiple sclerosis.

In its sample, this clonotype was seen a few times. The rearrangement uses TRBV5-1 and TRBJ2-1; TRBD1 matches 7 bases. CDR3 length: 14 amino acids. Germline CDR1 and CDR2: SGHRS and YFSETQ. J gave up 6 bases and V 6 bases, and 9 bases lay outside the gene matches. CDR3 bases: TGCGCCAGCAACCAGGACAGGACTCGCAATGAGCAGTTCTTC. Encoded protein: CASNQDRTRNEQFF. The full variable domain, with the rest looked up from reference TRBV5-1 and TRBJ2-1, is KAGVTQTPRYLIKTRGQQVTLSCSPISGHRSVSWYQQTPGQGLQFLFEYFSETQRNKGNFPGRFSGRQFSNSRSEMNVSTLELGDSALYLCASNQDRTRNEQFFGPGTRLTVL.

Many counts were recorded for this clonotype. The rearrangement uses TRBV7-2 and TRBJ1-5; no clear D gene. Trimming cost V 2 bases and J 6 bases, with 11 bases left between them. The CDR3 consists of 14 residues. In germline, CDR1 is SGHTA, CDR2 FQGNSA. The CDR3 DNA follows: TGTGCCAGCAGCTTATTAGATTGGGGTCAGCCCCAGCATTTT. Amino acid sequence: CASSLLDWGQPQHF.

This clonotype was counted many times. The chain links TRBV6-6 to TRBJ1-6, with 9 bases fitting TRBD1. Germline lookup yields CDR1 MNHNY and CDR2 SVGAGI (reference sequence). V shed 8 bases and J 11 bases; nucleotides not matched to a gene: 10. There are 14 residues in the CDR3. In DNA, the CDR3 is TGTGCCAGCCTTTTGGGGACAGGGAACACACCCCTCCACTTT. Amino acids: CASLLGTGNTPLHF.

In this sample, this clonotype turned up many times. The chain carries TRBV6-2 or TRBV6-3 and TRBJ2-2; D tentatively fits TRBD1 or TRBD2 (5 bases each). The CDR3 runs to 19 residues. V was cut by 8 bases and J by 0 bases, with 25 bases left in between. Germline CDR1 and CDR2: MNHEY and SVGEGT. CDR3: CASAKDRTPGPTNTGELFF. The CDR3 nucleotides are TGTGCCAGCGCCAAAGATAGAACCCCGGGACCTACGAACACCGGGGAGCTGTTTTTT.

This clonotype appeared many times. The gene calls are TRBV27 and TRBJ2-3; D call uncertain. The CDR3 extends over 15 amino acids. CDR1 MNHEY and CDR2 SMNVEV come from the germline V gene (reference sequence). The V and J ends lost 6 bases and 5 bases respectively, with 18 bases between them. CDR3 sequence (DNA): TGTGCCAGCAGAGCTCAAGGGATAGCAGGAGATACGCAGTATTTT. Translating gives CASRAQGIAGDTQYF.

This clonotype was picked up many times. The rearrangement joins TRBV28 to TRBJ2-1, with D perhaps given as TRBD1 or TRBD2 (5 bases each). Germline loops: CDR1 MDHEN, CDR2 SYDVKM. This CDR3 has 15 residues. V lost 7 bases and J lost 7, with 20 bases in between. The CDR3 sequence is CASMPGAGKGNEQFF. In DNA form, the CDR3 reads TGTGCCAGCATGCCCGGGGCAGGGAAGGGGAATGAGCAGTTCTTC.

Ten or more counts support this clonotype. The genes are TRBV20-1 and TRBJ2-3; D is uncertain. V lost 3 bases, J lost 0 bases, and 10 bases lay in between. Germline CDR1 is DFQATT and CDR2 is SNEGSKA (reference sequence). The CDR3 contains 14 residues. The CDR3 DNA follows: TGCAGTGCTAGTCCCACCCACAGCACAGATACGCAGTATTTT. Its translation: CSASPTHSTDTQYF.

This clonotype was seen at least ten times. J is TRBJ1-3 and V is TRBV6-5, with 9 bases identical to TRBD1. Trimming at V came to 7 bases and at J to 0 bases, leaving 7 bases not matched to a gene. CDR3 length equals 16 residues. In germline, CDR1 is MNHEY, CDR2 SVGAGI. This chain's CDR3 is CASIDPGQGSGNTIYF. As DNA, the CDR3 is TGTGCCAGCATTGACCCGGGACAGGGCTCTGGAAACACCATATATTTT.

Comment on this clonotype: This could be a read error, since a much larger clone is one nucleotide away. The chain has TRBV28 and TRBJ1-5; tentative D call: TRBD1 (5 bases). The CDR3 covers 15 residues. Germline V CDR1 and CDR2: MDHEN, SYDVKM. CDR3: CASSWQGRGNQPQNF. The CDR3 coding sequence is TGTGCCAGCAGTTGGCAGGGCCGAGGCAATCAGCCCCAGAATTTT.

The table lists this clonotype with many counts. The rearrangement links TRBV12-3 or TRBV12-4 to TRBJ1-6, with D perhaps matching TRBD1 (6 bases). The V end lost 2 bases, the J end lost 9 bases, and 14 bases lay between the germline ends. The CDR3 runs 15 residues. The CDR3 bases are TGTGCCAGCAGTTTATCCGGGGGCTTGGGTTCACCCCTCCACTTT. It translates to CASSLSGGLGSPLHF.

This clonotype was counted a few times. Since a much larger clone is just one base distant, this may be a read error. The rearrangement links TRBV7-6 to TRBJ1-2; tentatively, D is TRBD1 (5 bases). The V and J ends lost 1 base and 8 bases respectively, with 11 bases between them. Germline V gene lookup returns CDR1 SGHVS and CDR2 FNYEAQ. The CDR3 consists of 13 residues. This CDR3 reads CASSLVKGEGYTF. The CDR3 DNA is TGTGCCAGCAGCTTAGTGAAAGGGGAAGGCTACACCTTC.

This clonotype was found many times. The rearrangement links TRBV7-9 to TRBJ1-2; D perhaps matches TRBD1 (5 bases). This CDR3 comprises 13 residues. Trimming shortened V by 6 bases and J by 4 bases, and 12 bases separated the two germline ends. CDR1 SEHNR and CDR2 FQNEAQ come from the germline V gene (reference sequence). In nucleotides, the CDR3 is TGTGCCAGCAGTCCCGACAGATCCTATGGCTACACCTTC. It encodes CASSPDRSYGYTF.

This clonotype has a count of ten or more. CDR3 sequence: CASSLTGTNSYNEQFF. The CDR3 DNA reads TGTGCCAGCAGTTTAACCGGGACTAACTCCTACAATGAGCAGTTCTTC. V usage is TRBV27 and J usage is TRBJ2-1; the match to TRBD2 covers 7 bases. The CDR3 extends over 16 amino acids. V was pared by 2 bases and J by 0 bases, with 4 bases of the junction left unmatched. Germline CDR1 MNHEY, CDR2 SMNVEV (reference sequence).

The sample holds many counts of this clonotype. V and J are TRBV15 and TRBJ2-1; TRBD2 is a possible D gene (5 bases). The V gene's germline CDR1 is LNHNV and CDR2 YYDKDF (reference sequence). There are 12 residues in the CDR3. V lost 0 bases to trimming and J lost 14 bases, with 11 bases between them. The CDR3 nucleotides read TGTGCCACCAGCAGAGATACTCCCGGGAAGTTCTTC. Translating it yields CATSRDTPGKFF.

This clonotype was counted many times. The chain is built from TRBV4-1 and TRBJ1-2; no firm D call. CDR1 is MGHRA and CDR2 is YSYEKL in the germline V gene. CDR3 length: 14 amino acids. Trimming pared 0 bases from V and 0 bases from J, leaving 5 bases between. The CDR3: CASSQDIANYGYTF. In DNA, the CDR3 is TGCGCCAGCAGCCAAGATATCGCTAACTATGGCTACACCTTC.

This clonotype was observed at least ten times. The J gene is TRBJ2-2, the V gene TRBV6-6, with 8 bases matching TRBD2. This CDR3 has 15 residues. V dropped 8 bases and J dropped 3; count of bases not matched to a gene: 8. CDR1 MNHNY and CDR2 SVGAGI come from the germline V gene (reference sequence). DNA for the CDR3: TGTGCCAGCTTATCACGGGAGGGGGACACCGGGGAGCTGTTTTTT. The encoded protein is CASLSREGDTGELFF.

This clonotype was counted ten times or more. The rearrangement joins TRBV29-1 to TRBJ2-5, with TRBD1 identical over 7 bases. Trimming cost V 3 bases and J 5 bases; bases outside gene matches: 6. The CDR3 is 13 amino acids. CDR1 is SQVTM, CDR2 ANQGSEA, per germline. CDR3 residues: CSVDQGVEETQYF. For the CDR3, the DNA is TGCAGCGTTGACCAGGGGGTGGAGGAGACCCAGTACTTC.

As for this clonotype: A much larger clone differs from this one at a single base, so this may be a read error. This chain connects TRBV27 to TRBJ2-2; D is possibly TRBD2 (5 bases). V was trimmed by 5 bases and J by 6 bases, leaving 16 bases between them. The CDR3 runs 15 residues. The germline V gene encodes CDR1 MNHEY and CDR2 SMNVEV (reference sequence). The chain's CDR3 is CASSLNLTSSGELFF. CDR3 bases: TGTGCCAGCAGTCTGAACCTAACTAGTTCCGGGGAGCTGTTTTTT.

In this sample, this clonotype turned up many times. The chain uses TRBV12-3 or TRBV12-4 and TRBJ2-2, with 7 bases identical to TRBD2. The CDR3 runs to 13 residues. Trimming at V came to 8 bases and at J to 5 bases, leaving 5 bases not matched to a gene. CDR3 DNA sequence: TGTGCCAGCGCGAACGGGGGGACCGGGGAGCTGTTTTTT. Protein product: CASANGGTGELFF.

This clonotype was detected ten times or more. The V call is TRBV3-1, the J call TRBJ1-1; a weak D match, TRBD1 (5 bases). The V end lost 4 bases, the J end lost 6 bases, and 12 bases lay between the germline ends. CDR1 LGHDT and CDR2 YNNKEL come from the germline V gene (reference sequence). CDR3 length equals 13 residues. The CDR3 loop is CASSPPGYPEAFF. CDR3 coding DNA: TGTGCCAGCAGCCCCCCAGGGTACCCTGAAGCTTTCTTT.

This clonotype has a count of ten or more. The rearrangement joins TRBV5-1 to TRBJ2-3, with 7 bases identical to TRBD2. The CDR3 extends over 15 amino acids. V lost 3 bases, J lost 0 bases, and 4 bases stayed unmatched. CDR1 is SGHRS, CDR2 YFSETQ, per germline. The DNA of the CDR3 is TGCGCCAGCAGCTCCACTAGCGCGAGCACAGATACGCAGTATTTT. Its translation is CASSSTSASTDTQYF. The full variable domain, with the rest looked up from reference TRBV5-1 and TRBJ2-3, is KAGVTQTPRYLIKTRGQQVTLSCSPISGHRSVSWYQQTPGQGLQFLFEYFSETQRNKGNFPGRFSGRQFSNSRSEMNVSTLELGDSALYLCASSSTSASTDTQYFGPGTRLTVL.

This clonotype was found many times. The chain employs TRBV7-2 and TRBJ2-7; possible D gene TRBD2, 7 bases. The V end was cut by 0 bases, the J end by 4 bases, with 10 bases between. Germline V gene sequence: CDR1 SGHTA, CDR2 FQGNSA. CDR3 length: 14 residues. CDR3 protein: CASSLAGGGYEQYF. The CDR3 DNA reads TGTGCCAGCAGCTTAGCGGGAGGGGGATACGAGCAGTACTTC.

This clonotype has a count of ten or more. The rearrangement links TRBV5-6 to TRBJ2-7; D possibly corresponds to TRBD1 (6 bases). Per the germline V gene, CDR1 is SGHDT and CDR2 is YYEEEE. This CDR3 comprises 16 residues. V was pared by 4 bases and J by 2 bases, with 19 bases between. CDR3 nucleotides: TGTGCCAGCAGCGGAGCTTTGGACAGCCACGCCTACGAGCAGTACTTC. Its translation: CASSGALDSHAYEQYF. The full variable domain, rest sourced from reference TRBV5-6 and TRBJ2-7, is DAGVTQSPTHLIKTRGQQVTLRCSPKSGHDTVSWYQQALGQGPQFIFQYYEEEERQRGNFPDRFSGHQFPNYSSELNVNALLLGDSALYLCASSGALDSHAYEQYFGPGTRLTVT.

This clonotype was recorded at least ten times. The chain is built from TRBV24-1 and TRBJ2-1; tentative D call: TRBD1 (6 bases). CDR1 KGHDR and CDR2 SFDVKD come from the germline V gene. The CDR3 runs 17 residues. Trimming removed 4 bases from V and 1 base from J, with 16 bases in between. In nucleotides, the CDR3 is TGTGCCACCAGTGAACGGGGACACTCCCAATCCTACAATGAGCAGTTCTTC. Translation gives CATSERGHSQSYNEQFF.